The 25 T cell receptor beta chains given below trace back to one sample, sequenced in a study of blood T cells in healthy people across ages. Alongside a J-beta primer mix, a sample-barcoded 5' primer served in a second PCR lasting roughly 6 to 11 cycles. TCRdb passed the 5' RACE reads through MiXCR, listing each CDR3 protein once. The data contain roughly 1.6 million distinct CDR3 sequences, 30% to 40% of them singletons. The specimen was blood. These receptors all stem from a woman aged 25 to 39 in good health.

This clonotype came up many times. The chain uses TRBV6-6 and TRBJ2-5, with a tentative D call TRBD2 (6 bases). Trimming removed 6 bases from V and 7 bases from J, with 9 bases in between. CDR3 length: 11 amino acids. CDR1 and CDR2 from the germline V gene are MNHNY and SVGAGI (reference sequence). The CDR3 DNA reads TGTGCCAGCAGAATCGGGAGGACCCAGTACTTC. Translation gives CASRIGRTQYF.

This clonotype was found once. Just one base apart from a much larger clone, this may be a read error. This chain links TRBV5-1 with TRBJ2-1; 9 nucleotides line up with TRBD1. The CDR3 runs 14 residues. The germline CDR1 and CDR2 sequences are SGHRS and YFSETQ. CDR3 amino acids: CAGSLEGQGNEQFF. As DNA, the CDR3 is TGCGCCGGCAGCTTGGAGGGACAGGGCAATGAGCAGTTCTTC.

The CDR3 DNA follows: TGCGCCAGCAGCTTGTGGTCGGGGCCAGGGGGGTACCAAGAGACCCAGTACTTC. Translation: CASSLWSGPGGYQETQYF. The chain recombines TRBV5-1 with TRBJ2-5; D perhaps matches TRBD1 (7 bases). Germline CDR1 reads SGHRS; CDR2 reads YFSETQ. This CDR3 contains 18 residues. Trimming shortened V by 1 base and J by 0 bases, and 19 bases separated the two germline ends.

This clonotype appeared a few times. The V call is TRBV4-1, the J call TRBJ1-5; D gene ambiguous. Germline loops: CDR1 MGHRA, CDR2 YSYEKL. This CDR3 is built from 17 residues. V was pared by 1 base and J by 0 bases, with 13 bases between. Here the CDR3 reads CASSQVEGGYSNQPQHF. The CDR3 bases are TGCGCCAGCAGCCAAGTGGAGGGAGGCTATAGCAATCAGCCCCAGCATTTT.

The rearrangement links TRBV9 to TRBJ2-1; TRBD2 aligns across 10 bases. This CDR3 region has 16 residues. Germline trimming cut 4 bases from V and 9 bases from J; bases unmatched to any gene: 13. Germline V gene lookup returns CDR1 SGDLS and CDR2 YYNGEE. This CDR3 is CASSPSRSSGSGEQFF. The CDR3 nucleotides are TGTGCCAGCAGCCCCTCGAGGTCTAGCGGGAGCGGTGAGCAGTTCTTC.

This clonotype was seen a few times. This chain links TRBV6-2 or TRBV6-3 with TRBJ2-1; TRBD1 might be the D (6 bases). Germline V gene data show CDR1 as MNHEY and CDR2 as SVGEGT. Trimming shortened V by 8 bases and J by 4 bases, and 15 bases separated the two germline ends. The CDR3 spans 14 residues. CDR3 residues: CASGRTDRYNEQFF. The CDR3 nucleotides read TGTGCCAGCGGACGGACAGATCGATACAATGAGCAGTTCTTC.

The J gene is TRBJ2-7, the V gene TRBV20-1; TRBD1 might be the D (6 bases). Germline V gene sequence: CDR1 DFQATT, CDR2 SNEGSKA (reference sequence). V was shortened by 5 bases and J by 1 base, with 15 bases between the two germline ends. The CDR3 is 14 residues long. The CDR3, as DNA: TGCAGTGCTTCCCAGGGGCGACCTTCCTACGAGCAGTACTTC. Translated, it gives CSASQGRPSYEQYF.

Comments on this clonotype: Possible read error: a much larger clone is one base away. The V gene is TRBV7-9, the J gene TRBJ1-4, with D uncertain. Germline assignment: CDR1 SEHNR and CDR2 FQNEAQ (reference sequence). The CDR3 is made up of 15 amino acids. In DNA form, the CDR3 reads TGTTCCAGCAGCTTAAGGACGGGAAAAAATGAAAAACTGTTTTTT. Encoded protein: CSSSLRTGKNEKLFF.

The chain carries TRBV2 and TRBJ2-3, with 15 bases that match TRBD2. The CDR3 has 17 amino acids. Unmatched junction bases numbered 8, after V lost 10 bases and J lost 0 bases. Germline-derived CDR1 and CDR2 are SNHLY and FYNNEI. CDR3 in DNA: TGTGCCATAGACGGGACTAGCGGGGGGCCGAGCACAGATACGCAGTATTTT. This translates into CAIDGTSGGPSTDTQYF.

The rearrangement joins TRBV27 to TRBJ2-7, with a possible D match to TRBD2 (6 bases). Germline V gene sequence: CDR1 MNHEY, CDR2 SMNVEV (reference sequence). Trimming removed 4 bases from V and 0 bases from J, with 13 bases in between. The CDR3 totals 15 residues. The CDR3 region is CASSYGGTLSYEQYF. The CDR3 nucleotides are TGTGCCAGCAGTTATGGAGGGACCCTCTCCTACGAGCAGTACTTC.

The chain links TRBV3-1 to TRBJ2-7; 10 nucleotides line up with TRBD2. CDR1 is LGHDT, CDR2 YNNKEL, per germline (reference sequence). The V gene end was trimmed by 4 bases and the J gene end by 6 bases; junction bases not matched to a gene: 12. The CDR3 is 16 amino acids. CDR3 sequence: CASSPGTSATRAEQYF. CDR3 DNA: TGTGCCAGCAGCCCCGGGACTAGCGCAACTCGTGCCGAGCAGTACTTC.

This clonotype was observed a few times. This chain connects TRBV10-3 to TRBJ2-1; 7 bases agree with TRBD2. With V trimmed by 4 bases and J by 4 bases, 4 bases remained unmatched. This CDR3 has 14 residues. CDR1 is ENHRY and CDR2 is SYGVKD in the germline V gene. Here the CDR3 reads CAISVASGYNEQFF. As DNA, the CDR3 is TGTGCCATCAGTGTGGCTAGCGGATACAATGAGCAGTTCTTC.

This clonotype was recorded a few times. The chain couples TRBV27 to TRBJ2-5; no reliable D call. Germline V gene lookup returns CDR1 MNHEY and CDR2 SMNVEV (reference sequence). The CDR3 has 14 residues. V was pared by 5 bases and J by 7 bases, with 17 bases between. CDR3 residues: CASSNGRRVGTQYF. The CDR3 DNA reads as TGTGCCAGCAGTAACGGTCGTCGGGTGGGGACCCAGTACTTC.

This clonotype showed up just a few times. The CDR3 reads CATGGTAHEAFF. CDR3 bases: TGTGCCACCGGAGGGACCGCACATGAAGCTTTCTTT. The chain links TRBV24-1 to TRBJ1-1, with D maybe TRBD1 (5 bases). Germline-derived CDR1 and CDR2 are KGHDR and SFDVKD. V shed 9 bases and J shed 7 bases, with 14 bases lying between them. The CDR3 is 12 amino acids.

J is TRBJ2-5 and V is TRBV6-2 or TRBV6-3, with TRBD2 matching over 9 bases. J was trimmed by 13 bases and V by 0 bases; bases with no gene match: 12. There are 15 residues in the CDR3. Germline CDR1 MNHEY, CDR2 SVGEGT. The CDR3 loop is CASSYSWIAGALPYF. In DNA form, the CDR3 reads TGTGCCAGCAGTTACTCCTGGATAGCGGGAGCGTTGCCGTACTTC.

This clonotype was counted a single time. The CDR3 spells CASSLGLGLDTGELFF. The CDR3 nucleotides read TGTGCCAGCAGCTTAGGACTAGGTCTAGACACCGGGGAGCTGTTTTTT. The chain joins TRBV7-3 to TRBJ2-2, with 7 bases fitting TRBD2. The V and J ends lost 2 bases and 3 bases, in that order; junction bases with no gene match: 6. Germline CDR1 reads SGHTA; CDR2 reads FQGTGA. There are 16 residues in the CDR3.

The genes are TRBV6-1 and TRBJ1-2; D is unclear. This CDR3 spans 13 amino acids. Germline CDR1 MNHNS, CDR2 SASEGT. V dropped 5 bases and J dropped 5 bases, with 12 bases sitting between them. This chain's CDR3 is CASSIQVRYGYTF. The CDR3 bases are TGTGCCAGCAGTATTCAGGTTAGGTATGGCTACACCTTC.

The CDR3 DNA sequence: TGTGCCAGCAGTTTATTCCGCAATCTCGGACTAGCGGGATTCAATGAGCAGTTCTTC. This translates into CASSLFRNLGLAGFNEQFF. The chain recombines TRBV27 with TRBJ2-1; 12 bases are shared with TRBD2. After removal of 1 base from V and 6 bases from J, the junction contained 13 bases not matched to a gene. This CDR3 has 19 residues. Germline CDR1 is MNHEY and CDR2 is SMNVEV (reference sequence).

This clonotype was observed a handful of times. The rearrangement joins TRBV29-1 to TRBJ2-7; tentatively, D is TRBD2 (6 bases). Trimming cost V 5 bases and J 0 bases, with 17 bases left between them. The CDR3 spans 15 residues. Germline V gene lookup returns CDR1 SQVTM and CDR2 ANQGSEA. DNA of the CDR3: TGCAGCGTTAGAACCCGGGACTCAACCTCCTACGAGCAGTACTTC. As protein: CSVRTRDSTSYEQYF.

This clonotype has only a few counts. The rearrangement joins TRBV27 to TRBJ2-5; TRBD1 might be the D (6 bases). CDR3 length: 14 residues. The V gene lost 2 bases and the J gene lost 4 bases, with 11 bases spanning the gap. In germline, CDR1 is MNHEY, CDR2 SMNVEV (reference sequence). The CDR3 loop reads CASSLTGFRETQYF. The CDR3 DNA reads as TGTGCCAGCAGTTTAACAGGGTTTAGAGAGACCCAGTACTTC.

The gene calls are TRBV12-3 or TRBV12-4 and TRBJ1-2; TRBD1 is a possible D gene (6 bases). The CDR3 extends over 13 amino acids. Trimming left V 5 bases short and J 8 bases short, with 15 bases between. The CDR3 protein is CASSHPGAAGYTF. The CDR3 DNA reads as TGTGCCAGCAGTCATCCGGGGGCAGCGGGCTACACCTTC.

The chain joins TRBV20-1 to TRBJ1-4; TRBD1 might be the D (5 bases). V was shortened by 3 bases and J by 2 bases, with 13 bases between the two germline ends. CDR1 is DFQATT, CDR2 SNEGSKA, per germline (reference sequence). CDR3 size: 15 residues. The CDR3 region is CSASKPGLTNEKLFF. The CDR3 DNA sequence: TGCAGTGCTAGCAAGCCGGGACTGACTAATGAAAAACTGTTTTTT.

This clonotype was found a few times. The chain carries TRBV3-1 and TRBJ2-3, with 12 nucleotides matching TRBD2. Germline CDR1 and CDR2: LGHDT and YNNKEL (reference sequence). With 3 bases clipped from V and 4 bases from J, the junction kept 5 bases outside the gene matches. This CDR3 has 16 amino acids. The CDR3 loop reads CASSQKTSGGADTQYF. The CDR3 DNA follows: TGTGCCAGCAGCCAGAAGACTAGCGGGGGTGCAGATACGCAGTATTTT.

As to this clonotype: The junction departs from germline at one end; a sequencing error may be responsible. The chain combines TRBV20-1 with TRBJ2-5; the D gene is possibly TRBD2 (5 bases). This CDR3 comprises 14 residues. From germline, CDR1 is DFQATT and CDR2 SNEGSKA (reference sequence). The DNA for the CDR3 is TGCCGTGCTAGAGAGGACGGGGTTTCGGAGACCCAGTACTTC. Its translation is CRAREDGVSETQYF.

The V call is TRBV7-2, the J call TRBJ2-5; 12 bases fit TRBD2. The CDR3 runs to 17 residues. The germline gives CDR1 SGHTA, CDR2 FQGNSA. Trimming took 1 base from V and 2 from J; bases not matched to a gene: 5. The CDR3 reads CASSLGLAGVYQETQYF. The DNA of the CDR3 is TGTGCCAGCAGCTTAGGACTAGCGGGGGTTTATCAAGAGACCCAGTACTTC.